The rows below give T cell receptor beta chains drawn from one sample of a study of T cell responses to AZD1222 COVID-19 vaccine. Generated by immunoSEQ multiplex PCR, the TCRdb table keeps only in-frame clones and is missing some. The sample has 90,000 to 120,000 clones; about nine tenths are singletons. Material: peripheral blood, obtained 28 days after the second dose of the MenACWY control vaccine. The receptors here all came from an adult who received the MenACWY meningococcal vaccine as a control. Both conserved end residues are part of each CDR3. Each record gives: D gene, clone size, V gene, J gene, CDR3 protein, CDR3 DNA. The D gene is left open where the match is weak. Clone size, where shown, is once, few, many, or a class for clones that have expanded.

d_gene: -
abundance: -
v_gene: TRBV7-9
j_gene: TRBJ2-7
CDR3aa: CASSPGSRTYEQYF
CDR3nt: TGTGCCAGCAGCCCGGGATCGCGTACCTACGAGCAGTACTTC

d_gene: TRBD1
abundance: -
v_gene: TRBV7-8
j_gene: TRBJ2-7
CDR3aa: CASIGTGEAYEQYF
CDR3nt: TGTGCCAGCATCGGGACAGGGGAGGCCTACGAGCAGTACTTC

d_gene: TRBD1
abundance: -
v_gene: TRBV28
j_gene: TRBJ1-2
CDR3aa: CASRPGYRGNYGYTF
CDR3nt: TGTGCCAGCAGGCCAGGGTACAGGGGAAACTATGGCTACACCTTC

d_gene: -
abundance: -
v_gene: TRBV6-5
j_gene: TRBJ1-6
CDR3aa: CASKRSSYNSPLHF
CDR3nt: TGTGCCAGCAAGCGAAGCTCCTATAATTCACCCCTCCACTTT

d_gene: -
abundance: -
v_gene: TRBV28
j_gene: TRBJ2-3
CDR3aa: CASSDSIYSTDTQYF
CDR3nt: TGTGCCAGCAGCGACAGTATCTACAGCACAGATACGCAGTATTTT

d_gene: -
abundance: -
v_gene: TRBV6-2/TRBV6-3
j_gene: TRBJ1-5
CDR3aa: CASSYLGNQPQHF
CDR3nt: TGTGCCAGCAGTTATTTAGGGAATCAGCCCCAGCATTTT

d_gene: TRBD1
abundance: once
v_gene: TRBV5-1
j_gene: TRBJ2-5
CDR3aa: CASSLGQGPQETQYF
CDR3nt: TGCGCCAGCAGCTTGGGACAGGGGCCCCAAGAGACCCAGTACTTC

d_gene: TRBD1
abundance: -
v_gene: TRBV25-1
j_gene: TRBJ1-4
CDR3aa: CASSDYRGQGKLFF
CDR3nt: TGTGCCAGCAGTGATTACAGGGGGCAAGGAAAACTGTTTTTT

d_gene: -
abundance: -
v_gene: TRBV19
j_gene: TRBJ1-5
CDR3aa: CASSIGLSVTGRYDQPQHF
CDR3nt: TGTGCCAGTAGTATAGGTTTGTCAGTGACAGGCCGTTACGATCAGCCCCAGCATTTT

d_gene: -
abundance: -
v_gene: TRBV7-8
j_gene: TRBJ2-7
CDR3aa: CASSLADGSYEQYF
CDR3nt: TGTGCCAGCAGCTTAGCGGACGGCTCCTACGAGCAGTACTTC

d_gene: -
abundance: -
v_gene: TRBV7-2
j_gene: TRBJ2-7
CDR3aa: CASSPQVGSPYEQYF
CDR3nt: TGTGCCAGCAGCCCCCAGGTCGGCAGTCCCTACGAGCAGTACTTC

d_gene: -
abundance: -
v_gene: TRBV28
j_gene: TRBJ1-2
CDR3aa: CAIPKGIYGYTF
CDR3nt: TGTGCCATACCGAAAGGTATATATGGCTACACCTTC

d_gene: -
abundance: -
v_gene: TRBV4-1
j_gene: TRBJ1-1
CDR3aa: CASSQVGRGPNTEAFF
CDR3nt: TGCGCCAGCAGCCAAGTGGGGCGGGGACCCAACACTGAAGCTTTCTTT

d_gene: -
abundance: -
v_gene: TRBV25-1
j_gene: TRBJ1-5
CDR3aa: CASSEGGANSNQPQHF
CDR3nt: TGTGCCAGCAGTGAGGGGGGGGCGAATAGCAATCAGCCCCAGCATTTT

d_gene: -
abundance: -
v_gene: TRBV28
j_gene: TRBJ1-2
CDR3aa: CASSLWASVFSTNYGYTF
CDR3nt: TGTGCCAGCAGTTTATGGGCCAGCGTCTTCTCTACTAACTATGGCTACACCTTC

d_gene: -
abundance: -
v_gene: TRBV19
j_gene: TRBJ1-5
CDR3aa: CASTPHSRGLQPQHF
CDR3nt: TGTGCCAGTACCCCACACAGTAGGGGACTACAGCCCCAGCATTTT

d_gene: -
abundance: once
v_gene: TRBV7-9
j_gene: TRBJ1-2
CDR3aa: CASSLEAAGSRGGYTF
CDR3nt: TGTGCCAGCAGCTTAGAGGCGGCGGGTAGCCGCGGAGGCTACACCTTC

d_gene: TRBD1
abundance: -
v_gene: TRBV19
j_gene: TRBJ1-4
CDR3aa: CASSTTGGATNEKLFF
CDR3nt: TGTGCCAGTAGTACGACAGGGGGCGCAACTAATGAAAAACTGTTTTTT

d_gene: -
abundance: -
v_gene: TRBV9
j_gene: TRBJ2-5
CDR3aa: CASSRRDSRRQETQYF
CDR3nt: TGTGCCAGCAGCCGCCGTGACTCTAGGAGACAAGAGACCCAGTACTTC

d_gene: -
abundance: -
v_gene: TRBV2
j_gene: TRBJ2-7
CDR3aa: CASSPQGGYEQYF
CDR3nt: TGTGCCAGCAGTCCCCAGGGTGGCTACGAGCAGTACTTC

d_gene: -
abundance: -
v_gene: TRBV18
j_gene: TRBJ2-4
CDR3aa: CASSPPKSPRAKNIQYF
CDR3nt: TGTGCCAGCTCACCACCGAAGTCTCCGAGGGCCAAAAACATTCAGTACTTC

d_gene: -
abundance: -
v_gene: TRBV7-2
j_gene: TRBJ2-7
CDR3aa: CASSLQVVGDEQYF
CDR3nt: TGTGCCAGCAGCTTACAAGTGGTGGGGGACGAGCAGTACTTC

d_gene: TRBD1
abundance: -
v_gene: TRBV19
j_gene: TRBJ2-7
CDR3aa: CASSPGTATSYEQYF
CDR3nt: TGTGCCAGTAGTCCAGGGACAGCCACCTCCTACGAGCAGTACTTC

d_gene: TRBD1
abundance: -
v_gene: TRBV6-1
j_gene: TRBJ1-5
CDR3aa: CASSGTGTGNQPQHF
CDR3nt: TGTGCCAGCAGTGGCACCGGGACAGGGAATCAGCCCCAGCATTTT

d_gene: -
abundance: -
v_gene: TRBV29-1
j_gene: TRBJ2-1
CDR3aa: CSVDNGGLGYNEQFF
CDR3nt: TGCAGCGTTGATAACGGGGGGCTCGGGTACAATGAGCAGTTCTTC

d_gene: -
abundance: -
v_gene: TRBV5-4
j_gene: TRBJ2-5
CDR3aa: CASSPQGQETQYF
CDR3nt: TGTGCCAGCAGCCCACAGGGTCAAGAGACCCAGTACTTC

d_gene: -
abundance: -
v_gene: TRBV21-1
j_gene: TRBJ1-5
CDR3aa: CASSKGQGVQPQHF
CDR3nt: TGTGCCAGCAGCAAAGGACAGGGCGTCCAGCCCCAGCATTTT

d_gene: TRBD1
abundance: -
v_gene: TRBV6-2/TRBV6-3
j_gene: TRBJ2-7
CDR3aa: CASSQGTGGWRMVTYEQYF
CDR3nt: TGTGCCAGCAGCCAAGGGACAGGGGGCTGGAGAATGGTAACCTACGAGCAGTACTTC

d_gene: -
abundance: -
v_gene: TRBV3-1/TRBV3-2
j_gene: TRBJ1-2
CDR3aa: CASSQDIRQTDNYGYTF
CDR3nt: TGTGCCAGCAGCCAGGATATAAGACAGACTGATAACTATGGCTACACCTTC

d_gene: TRBD2
abundance: -
v_gene: TRBV3-1/TRBV3-2
j_gene: TRBJ2-3
CDR3aa: CASSRGLAGTDTQYF
CDR3nt: TGTGCCAGCAGCCGGGGACTAGCCGGCACAGATACGCAGTATTTT

d_gene: TRBD1
abundance: -
v_gene: TRBV5-6
j_gene: TRBJ2-5
CDR3aa: CASSLRGLGETQYF
CDR3nt: TGTGCCAGCAGCTTGAGGGGGCTGGGAGAGACCCAGTACTTC

d_gene: -
abundance: -
v_gene: TRBV7-2
j_gene: TRBJ2-4
CDR3aa: CASSLRGYGDIQYF
CDR3nt: TGTGCCAGCAGCCTCCGAGGGTATGGTGACATTCAGTACTTC

d_gene: -
abundance: -
v_gene: TRBV24-1
j_gene: TRBJ1-5
CDR3aa: CATSDPPGGDSSNQPQHF
CDR3nt: TGTGCCACCAGTGATCCTCCCGGTGGGGACTCCAGCAATCAGCCCCAGCATTTT

d_gene: TRBD2
abundance: -
v_gene: TRBV18
j_gene: TRBJ2-1
CDR3aa: CASSRWTSGGASGNEQFF
CDR3nt: TGTGCCAGCTCCCGCTGGACTAGCGGGGGGGCTTCGGGCAATGAGCAGTTCTTC

d_gene: TRBD1
abundance: -
v_gene: TRBV5-1
j_gene: TRBJ1-4
CDR3aa: CASRTGDEPNEKLFF
CDR3nt: TGCGCCAGCAGAACAGGGGACGAACCAAATGAAAAACTGTTTTTT

d_gene: -
abundance: -
v_gene: TRBV28
j_gene: TRBJ1-2
CDR3aa: CASLSLKGLYGYTF
CDR3nt: TGTGCCAGTCTTTCCTTAAAGGGTCTTTATGGCTACACCTTC

d_gene: -
abundance: once
v_gene: TRBV18
j_gene: TRBJ1-6
CDR3aa: CASSTSTGYSPLHF
CDR3nt: TGTGCCAGCTCAACCTCAACAGGGTACTCACCCCTCCACTTT

d_gene: TRBD1
abundance: -
v_gene: TRBV4-1
j_gene: TRBJ1-2
CDR3aa: CASRYNPLGGTGTNYGYTF
CDR3nt: TGCGCCAGCAGGTACAATCCCCTAGGCGGGACAGGGACTAACTATGGCTACACCTTC

d_gene: -
abundance: -
v_gene: TRBV19
j_gene: TRBJ2-7
CDR3aa: CASSRGTLLYEQYF
CDR3nt: TGTGCCAGTAGTCGGGGGACTTTGCTTTACGAGCAGTACTTC

d_gene: TRBD1
abundance: -
v_gene: TRBV5-4
j_gene: TRBJ2-7
CDR3aa: CASSYDTGTAYEQYF
CDR3nt: TGTGCCAGCAGCTATGATACCGGGACAGCCTACGAGCAGTACTTC

d_gene: -
abundance: -
v_gene: TRBV29-1
j_gene: TRBJ2-1
CDR3aa: CSVDTARGSYNEQFF
CDR3nt: TGCAGCGTTGATACGGCGCGCGGCTCCTACAATGAGCAGTTCTTC

d_gene: -
abundance: -
v_gene: TRBV7-2
j_gene: TRBJ2-7
CDR3aa: CASSFGGLTYEQYF
CDR3nt: TGTGCCAGCAGCTTTGGGGGTTTGACCTACGAGCAGTACTTC

d_gene: -
abundance: -
v_gene: TRBV27
j_gene: TRBJ1-1
CDR3aa: CASSLIGGRVTEAFF
CDR3nt: TGTGCCAGCAGTTTAATCGGGGGGCGTGTCACTGAAGCTTTCTTT

d_gene: TRBD1
abundance: -
v_gene: TRBV7-2
j_gene: TRBJ1-2
CDR3aa: CASSLEDRVRGGYTF
CDR3nt: TGTGCCAGCAGCCTTGAGGACAGGGTACGGGGTGGCTACACCTTC

d_gene: -
abundance: -
v_gene: TRBV4-1
j_gene: TRBJ2-7
CDR3aa: CASSQDNGSYEQYF
CDR3nt: TGCGCCAGCAGCCAAGATAACGGCTCCTACGAGCAGTACTTC

d_gene: -
abundance: once
v_gene: TRBV18
j_gene: TRBJ2-1
CDR3aa: CASSPHRDLNEQFF
CDR3nt: TGTGCCAGCTCACCTCACAGGGACCTCAATGAGCAGTTCTTC

d_gene: TRBD2
abundance: -
v_gene: TRBV19
j_gene: TRBJ2-5
CDR3aa: CASSPDIAGGLFYVQETQYF
CDR3nt: TGTGCCAGTAGTCCGGATATAGCGGGGGGGCTTTTCTATGTACAAGAGACCCAGTACTTC

d_gene: -
abundance: few
v_gene: TRBV2
j_gene: TRBJ2-2
CDR3aa: CASSDIPGLRSYTGELFF
CDR3nt: TGTGCCAGCAGTGATATACCGGGACTCCGAAGCTACACCGGGGAGCTGTTTTTT

d_gene: -
abundance: -
v_gene: TRBV7-2
j_gene: TRBJ2-7
CDR3aa: CASSLGPGREQYF
CDR3nt: TGTGCCAGCAGCTTAGGTCCCGGGCGCGAGCAGTACTTC

d_gene: -
abundance: -
v_gene: TRBV4-3
j_gene: TRBJ1-2
CDR3aa: CASSQGELYGYTF
CDR3nt: TGCGCCAGCAGCCAAGGGGAGCTCTATGGCTACACCTTC

d_gene: -
abundance: -
v_gene: TRBV28
j_gene: TRBJ2-1
CDR3aa: CASSLPGLPLFYNEQFF
CDR3nt: TGTGCCAGCAGTTTACCGGGACTCCCCCTATTCTACAATGAGCAGTTCTTC